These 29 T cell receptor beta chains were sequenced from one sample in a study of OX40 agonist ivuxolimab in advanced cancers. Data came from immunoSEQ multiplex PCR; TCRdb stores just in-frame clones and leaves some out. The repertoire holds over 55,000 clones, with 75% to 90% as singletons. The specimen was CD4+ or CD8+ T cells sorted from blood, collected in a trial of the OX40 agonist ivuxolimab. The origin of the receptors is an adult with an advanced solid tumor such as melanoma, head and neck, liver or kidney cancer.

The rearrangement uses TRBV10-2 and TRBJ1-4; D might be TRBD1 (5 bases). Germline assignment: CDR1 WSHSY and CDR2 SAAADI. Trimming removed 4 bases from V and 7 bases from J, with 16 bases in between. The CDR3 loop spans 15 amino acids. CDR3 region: CASSASWGYGEKLFF. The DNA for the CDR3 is TGCGCCAGCAGTGCAAGTTGGGGGTACGGTGAAAAACTGTTTTTT.

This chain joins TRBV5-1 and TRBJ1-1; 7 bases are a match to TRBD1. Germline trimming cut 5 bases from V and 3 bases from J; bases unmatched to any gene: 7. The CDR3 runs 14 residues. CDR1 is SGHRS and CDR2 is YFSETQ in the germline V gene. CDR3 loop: CASRVRGWDTEAFF. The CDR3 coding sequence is TGCGCCAGCAGAGTCAGGGGGTGGGACACTGAAGCTTTCTTT.

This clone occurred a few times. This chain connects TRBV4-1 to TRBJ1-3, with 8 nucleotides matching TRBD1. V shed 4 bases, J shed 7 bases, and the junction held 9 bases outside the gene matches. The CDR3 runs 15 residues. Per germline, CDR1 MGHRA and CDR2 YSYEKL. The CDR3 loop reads CASSRPGGESNTIYF. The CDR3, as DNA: TGCGCCAGCAGCCGCCCAGGGGGCGAGAGTAACACCATATATTTT.

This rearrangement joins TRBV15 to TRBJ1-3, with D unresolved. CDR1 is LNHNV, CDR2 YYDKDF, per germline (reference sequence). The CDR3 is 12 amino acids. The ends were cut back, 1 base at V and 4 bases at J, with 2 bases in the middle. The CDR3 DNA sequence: TGTGCCACCAGCAGAGTGGGAAACACCATATATTTT. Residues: CATSRVGNTIYF. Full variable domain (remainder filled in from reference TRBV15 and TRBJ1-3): DAMVIQNPRYQVTQFGKPVTLSCSQTLNHNVMYWYQQKSSQAPKLLFHYYDKDFNNEADTPDNFQSRRPNTSFCFLDIRSPGLGDTAMYLCATSRVGNTIYFGEGSWLTVV.

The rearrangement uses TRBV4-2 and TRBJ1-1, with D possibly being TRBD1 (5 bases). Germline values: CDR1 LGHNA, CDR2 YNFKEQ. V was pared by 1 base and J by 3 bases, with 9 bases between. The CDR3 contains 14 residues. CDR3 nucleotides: TGTGCCAGCAGCCAAGCTGGGACTGACACTGAAGCTTTCTTT. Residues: CASSQAGTDTEAFF.

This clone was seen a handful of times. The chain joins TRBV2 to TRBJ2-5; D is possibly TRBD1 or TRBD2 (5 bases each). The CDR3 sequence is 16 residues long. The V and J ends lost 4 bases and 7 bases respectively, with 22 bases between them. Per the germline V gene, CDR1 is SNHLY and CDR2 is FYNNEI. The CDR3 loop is CASSGTPRDPQSTQYF. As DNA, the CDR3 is TGTGCCAGCAGTGGGACCCCCCGGGACCCCCAATCGACCCAGTACTTC.

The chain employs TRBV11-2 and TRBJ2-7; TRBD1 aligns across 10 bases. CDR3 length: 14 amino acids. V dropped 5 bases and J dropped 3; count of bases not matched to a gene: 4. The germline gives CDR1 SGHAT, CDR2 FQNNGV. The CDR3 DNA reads TGTGCCAGCAGCCCCTGGGACAGGGGCTACGAGCAGTACTTC. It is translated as CASSPWDRGYEQYF.

CDR3 in amino acids: CASSTSGRAGNEQFF. CDR3 nucleotide sequence: TGCGCCAGCAGTACCAGCGGGAGGGCCGGAAATGAGCAGTTCTTC. This rearrangement joins TRBV10-1 to TRBJ2-1, with TRBD2 matching over 10 bases. The CDR3 extends over 15 amino acids. Germline CDR1 reads WNHNN; CDR2 reads SYGVQD (reference sequence). Trimming cost V 5 bases and J 7 bases; bases outside gene matches: 8.

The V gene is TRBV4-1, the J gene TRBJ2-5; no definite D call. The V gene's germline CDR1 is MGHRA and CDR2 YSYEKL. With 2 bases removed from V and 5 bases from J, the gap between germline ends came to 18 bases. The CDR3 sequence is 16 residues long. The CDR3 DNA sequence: TGCGCCAGCAGCCAATCCGGTGGTATCCTGGGCGAGACCCAGTACTTC. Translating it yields CASSQSGGILGETQYF.

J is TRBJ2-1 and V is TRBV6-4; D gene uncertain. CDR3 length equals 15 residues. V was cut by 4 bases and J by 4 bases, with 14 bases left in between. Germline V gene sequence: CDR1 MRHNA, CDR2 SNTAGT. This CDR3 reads CASSVLRRCYNEQFF. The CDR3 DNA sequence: TGTGCCAGCAGTGTTCTCCGACGGTGTTACAATGAGCAGTTCTTC.

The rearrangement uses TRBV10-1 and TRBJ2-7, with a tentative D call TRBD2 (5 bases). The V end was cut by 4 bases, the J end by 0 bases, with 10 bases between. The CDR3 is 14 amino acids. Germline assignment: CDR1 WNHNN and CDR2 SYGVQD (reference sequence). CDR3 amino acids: CASSAEETSYEQYF. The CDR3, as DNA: TGCGCCAGCAGTGCGGAGGAAACCTCCTACGAGCAGTACTTC.

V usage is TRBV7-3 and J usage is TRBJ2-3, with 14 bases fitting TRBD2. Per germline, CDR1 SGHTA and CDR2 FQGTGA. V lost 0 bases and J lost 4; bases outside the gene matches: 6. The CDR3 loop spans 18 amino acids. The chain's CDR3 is CASSLTGTSGSKADTQYF. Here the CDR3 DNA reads TGTGCCAGCAGCTTAACCGGGACTAGCGGGAGTAAGGCAGATACGCAGTATTTT.

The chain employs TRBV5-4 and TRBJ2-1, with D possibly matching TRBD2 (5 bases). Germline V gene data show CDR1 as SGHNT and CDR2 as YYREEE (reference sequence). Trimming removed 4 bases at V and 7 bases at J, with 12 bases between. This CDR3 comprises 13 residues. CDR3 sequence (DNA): TGTGCCAGCAGCCTGGAGCCGGGGAATGAGCAGTTCTTC. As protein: CASSLEPGNEQFF. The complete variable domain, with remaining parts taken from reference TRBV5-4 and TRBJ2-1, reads ETGVTQSPTHLIKTRGQQVTLRCSSQSGHNTVSWYQQALGQGPQFIFQYYREEENGRGNFPPRFSGLQFPNYSSELNVNALELDDSALYLCASSLEPGNEQFFGPGTRLTVL.

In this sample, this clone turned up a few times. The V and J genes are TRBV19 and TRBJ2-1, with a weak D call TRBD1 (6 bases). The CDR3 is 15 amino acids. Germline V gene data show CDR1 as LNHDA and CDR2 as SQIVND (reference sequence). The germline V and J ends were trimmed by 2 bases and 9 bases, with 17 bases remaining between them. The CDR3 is CASSIRGEGVGEQFF. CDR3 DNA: TGTGCCAGTAGTATAAGAGGTGAGGGGGTAGGTGAGCAGTTCTTC.

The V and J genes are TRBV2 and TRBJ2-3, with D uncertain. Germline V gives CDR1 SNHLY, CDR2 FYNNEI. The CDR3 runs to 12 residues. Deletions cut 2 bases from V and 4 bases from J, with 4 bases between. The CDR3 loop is CASSELADTQYF. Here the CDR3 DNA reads TGTGCCAGCAGTGAACTAGCAGATACGCAGTATTTT.

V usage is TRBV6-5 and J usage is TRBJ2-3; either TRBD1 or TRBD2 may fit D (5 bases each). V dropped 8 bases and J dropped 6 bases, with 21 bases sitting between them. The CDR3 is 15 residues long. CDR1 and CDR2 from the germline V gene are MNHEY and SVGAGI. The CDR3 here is CASGDPRDPSDTQYF. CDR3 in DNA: TGTGCCAGCGGAGATCCCCGGGACCCGTCTGATACGCAGTATTTT.

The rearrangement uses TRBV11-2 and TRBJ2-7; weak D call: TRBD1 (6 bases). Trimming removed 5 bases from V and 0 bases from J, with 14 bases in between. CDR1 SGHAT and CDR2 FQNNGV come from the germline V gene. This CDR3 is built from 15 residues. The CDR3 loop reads CASSTSTGFSYEQYF. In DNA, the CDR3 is TGTGCCAGCAGCACCTCGACAGGTTTCTCCTACGAGCAGTACTTC.

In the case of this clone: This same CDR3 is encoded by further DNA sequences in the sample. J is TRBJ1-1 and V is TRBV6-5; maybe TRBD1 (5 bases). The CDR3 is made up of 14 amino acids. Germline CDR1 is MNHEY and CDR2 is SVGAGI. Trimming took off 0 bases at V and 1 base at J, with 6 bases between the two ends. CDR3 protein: CASSYSGGNTEAFF. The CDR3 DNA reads TGTGCCAGCAGTTACTCGGGGGGGAACACTGAAGCTTTCTTT.

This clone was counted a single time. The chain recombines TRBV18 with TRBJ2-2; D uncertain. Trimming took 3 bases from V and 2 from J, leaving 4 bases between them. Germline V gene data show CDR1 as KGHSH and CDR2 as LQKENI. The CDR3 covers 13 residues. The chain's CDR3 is CASSPDNTGELFF. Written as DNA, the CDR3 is TGTGCCAGCTCACCCGATAACACCGGGGAGCTGTTTTTT. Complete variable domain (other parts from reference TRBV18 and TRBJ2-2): NAGVMQNPRHLVRRRGQEARLRCSPMKGHSHVYWYRQLPEEGLKFMVYLQKENIIDESGMPKERFSAEFPKEGPSILRIQQVVRGDSAAYFCASSPDNTGELFFGEGSRLTVL.

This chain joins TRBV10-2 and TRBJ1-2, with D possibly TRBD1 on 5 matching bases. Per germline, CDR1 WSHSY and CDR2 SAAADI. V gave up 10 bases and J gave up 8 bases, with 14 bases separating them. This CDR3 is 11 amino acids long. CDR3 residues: CATQGNRGYTF. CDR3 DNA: TGCGCCACCCAGGGTAATAGGGGCTACACCTTC.

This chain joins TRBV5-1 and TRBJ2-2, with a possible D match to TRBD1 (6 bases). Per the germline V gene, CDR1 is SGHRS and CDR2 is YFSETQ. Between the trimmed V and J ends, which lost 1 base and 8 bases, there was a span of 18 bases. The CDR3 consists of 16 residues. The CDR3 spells CASSLPYGTTKGELFF. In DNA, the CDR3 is TGCGCCAGCAGCTTGCCCTACGGGACAACTAAAGGGGAGCTGTTTTTT. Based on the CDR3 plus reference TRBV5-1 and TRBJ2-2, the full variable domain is KAGVTQTPRYLIKTRGQQVTLSCSPISGHRSVSWYQQTPGQGLQFLFEYFSETQRNKGNFPGRFSGRQFSNSRSEMNVSTLELGDSALYLCASSLPYGTTKGELFFGEGSRLTVL.

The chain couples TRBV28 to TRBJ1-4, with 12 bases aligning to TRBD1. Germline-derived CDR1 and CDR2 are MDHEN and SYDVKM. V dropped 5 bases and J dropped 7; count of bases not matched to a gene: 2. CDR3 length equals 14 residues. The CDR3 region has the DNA TGTGCCAGCAGTCCGGGACAGGGGGCTGAAAAACTGTTTTTT. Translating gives CASSPGQGAEKLFF.

DNA for the CDR3: TGTGCCAGCAGCCTATCGTGGGGGGGGCCCTCCTTCTTC. Translated: CASSLSWGGPSFF. J is TRBJ2-1 and V is TRBV14; possibly TRBD2 for D (7 bases). V lost 4 bases and J 16 bases, leaving 20 bases between the germline ends. The CDR3 runs 13 residues. The germline gives CDR1 SGHDN, CDR2 FVKESK.

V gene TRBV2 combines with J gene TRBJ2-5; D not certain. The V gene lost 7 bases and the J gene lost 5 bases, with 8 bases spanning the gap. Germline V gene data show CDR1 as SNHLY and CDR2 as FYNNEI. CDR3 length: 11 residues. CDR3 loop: CASTIRETQYF. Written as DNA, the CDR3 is TGTGCCAGCACCATTCGTGAGACCCAGTACTTC.

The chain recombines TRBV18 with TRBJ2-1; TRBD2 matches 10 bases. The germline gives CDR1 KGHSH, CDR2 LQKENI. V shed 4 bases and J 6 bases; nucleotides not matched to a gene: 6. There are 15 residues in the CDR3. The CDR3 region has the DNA TGTGCCAGCTCACTACTAGCGGGGTTCCTCAATGAGCAGTTCTTC. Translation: CASSLLAGFLNEQFF.

The CDR3, as DNA: TGTGCCAGCAGTAGCTCGGGGGGTCACTATGGCTACACCTTC. Amino acid sequence: CASSSSGGHYGYTF. The V gene is TRBV6-6, the J gene TRBJ1-2; perhaps TRBD1 as D (5 bases). This CDR3 region has 14 residues. The ends were cut back, 5 bases at V and 3 bases at J, with 13 bases in the middle. Germline V gene sequence: CDR1 MNHNY, CDR2 SVGAGI (reference sequence).

The CDR3 region has the DNA TGTGCCAGCAGCTGGGCCTCTCGGGGACAGTACTATGGCTACACCTTC. This translates into CASSWASRGQYYGYTF. The V call is TRBV5-6, the J call TRBJ1-2, with 7 positions matching TRBD1. The CDR3 has 16 residues. Trimming took 3 bases from V and 3 from J; bases not matched to a gene: 11. Germline V gives CDR1 SGHDT, CDR2 YYEEEE.

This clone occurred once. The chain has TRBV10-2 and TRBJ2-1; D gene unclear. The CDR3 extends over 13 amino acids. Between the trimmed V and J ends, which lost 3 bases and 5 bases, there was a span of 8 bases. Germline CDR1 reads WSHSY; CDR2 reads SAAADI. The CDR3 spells CASSDETNNEQFF. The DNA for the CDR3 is TGCGCCAGCAGTGACGAGACAAACAATGAGCAGTTCTTC.

DNA for the CDR3: TGTGCCAGCATTAAGACGGGATCCTACGAGCAGTACTTC. Protein: CASIKTGSYEQYF. The chain joins TRBV6-5 to TRBJ2-7; TRBD2 is a possible D gene (5 bases). Germline V gene data show CDR1 as MNHEY and CDR2 as SVGAGI. The V and J ends lost 7 bases and 1 base respectively, with 11 bases between them. This CDR3 has 13 amino acids.